Sequencing of this T cell receptor (beta chain) was carried out in a study of cytomegalovirus exposure and HLA in healthy donors. Study results and limitations: Across HLA loci, a later analysis found differing TCR association rates, with DRB1 most and HLA-C fewest. The Asian-associated ancestry cluster reportedly had fewer N-insertions than the approximately 670-donor mean in a later analysis. The authors enumerated over 150 TCR beta chains as linked to cytomegalovirus. Reportedly, TCR beta sequences accurately predicted HLA-A and HLA-B alleles in most subjects.

Comments on this clone: Its matching antigen is unknown.

PCR involved 60 Vbeta and 13 Jbeta primers. Repertoires were generated with immunoSEQ multiplex PCR, while TCRdb's copy carries only in-frame clones and drops some. This table has tens of thousands of clones, about 77% appearing once. The CDR3 runs to 14 residues. Trimming at V came to 4 bases and at J to 5 bases, leaving 4 bases not matched to a gene. Looked up from germline, CDR1 is MNHEY and CDR2 is SMNVEV (reference sequence). The TCR sequence derives from a male donor in good health and CMV-seropositive. Material: PBMCs. The chain recombines TRBV27 with TRBJ2-3; TRBD2 matches at 9 bases. CDR3 DNA sequence: TGTGCCAGCAGTTGGGCTAGCGGGAAAGATACGCAGTATTTT. This sequence encodes CASSWASGKDTQYF.